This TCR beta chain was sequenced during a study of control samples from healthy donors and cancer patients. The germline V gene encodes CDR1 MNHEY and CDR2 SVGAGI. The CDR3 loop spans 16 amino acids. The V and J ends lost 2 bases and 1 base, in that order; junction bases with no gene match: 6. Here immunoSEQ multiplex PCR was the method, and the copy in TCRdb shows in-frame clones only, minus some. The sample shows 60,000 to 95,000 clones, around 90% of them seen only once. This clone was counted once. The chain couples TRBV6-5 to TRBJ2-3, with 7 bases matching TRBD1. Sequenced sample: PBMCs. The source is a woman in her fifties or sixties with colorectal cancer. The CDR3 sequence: CASSYSRGSGTDTQYF. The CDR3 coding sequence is TGTGCCAGCAGTTACAGCAGGGGGTCTGGCACAGATACGCAGTATTTT.